The 28 T cell receptor beta chains below come from one sample, sequenced in a study of T cells in Graves' hyperthyroidism and ophthalmopathy. TCR beta CDR3 regions were amplified from RNA. The HTBI primer set was used in a first-round RT-PCR of the TCR CDR3. TCRdb ran MiXCR on the multiplex PCR reads and lists one entry per CDR3 protein. The sample has approximately 350,000 distinct CDR3 sequences, roughly 15% seen once; the top ten hold approximately 19%. Sequencing input: blood. These receptors were obtained from a woman in her sixties or seventies with Graves' ophthalmopathy.

This clonotype occurred a few times. V and J are TRBV18 and TRBJ2-1; 9 positions agree with TRBD1. This CDR3 is built from 16 residues. After removal of 6 bases from V and 7 bases from J, the junction contained 13 bases not matched to a gene. Germline V CDR1 and CDR2: KGHSH, LQKENI. The CDR3 bases are TGTGCCAGCTCCCCAGAGGATAGGACAGGGGAAAATGAGCAGTTCTTC. The encoded protein is CASSPEDRTGENEQFF.

Ten or more counts support this clonotype. The J gene is TRBJ2-7, the V gene TRBV12-3 or TRBV12-4; D possibly corresponds to TRBD1 (7 bases). There are 14 residues in the CDR3. Trimming shortened V by 3 bases and J by 4 bases, and 13 bases separated the two germline ends. CDR3 nucleotides: TGTGCCAGCAGTTTGTCGCAGGGGGGATACGAGCAGTACTTC. Translated: CASSLSQGGYEQYF.

The V gene is TRBV20-1, the J gene TRBJ2-1; 8 bases fit TRBD1. CDR1 and CDR2 from the germline V gene are DFQATT and SNEGSKA (reference sequence). This CDR3 is built from 15 residues. Trimming cost V 7 bases and J 1 base; bases outside gene matches: 9. CDR3 sequence: CSVRSRGRSYNEQFF. The CDR3 bases are TGCAGTGTTCGGAGCAGGGGGCGATCCTACAATGAGCAGTTCTTC.

In its sample, this clonotype was seen many times. V usage is TRBV20-1 and J usage is TRBJ2-2, with D tentatively TRBD1 (5 bases). The CDR3 extends over 13 amino acids. Germline V gene data show CDR1 as DFQATT and CDR2 as SNEGSKA (reference sequence). Deletions cut 3 bases from V and 7 bases from J, with 12 bases between. The CDR3 sequence: CSASSGPGGELFF. CDR3 in DNA: TGCAGTGCTAGTTCAGGGCCAGGCGGGGAGCTGTTTTTT.

V is TRBV7-9 and J is TRBJ2-5, with TRBD2 as a possible D gene (6 bases). The CDR3 totals 13 residues. Germline V gene data show CDR1 as SEHNR and CDR2 as FQNEAQ (reference sequence). The germline V and J ends were trimmed by 2 bases and 10 bases, with 14 bases remaining between them. CDR3 sequence (DNA): TGTGCCAGCAGCTTAACGACTAGGCAAGACCAGTACTTC. Amino acid sequence: CASSLTTRQDQYF.

V and J are TRBV19 and TRBJ2-2; maybe TRBD2 (7 bases). V was shortened by 4 bases and J by 7 bases, with 16 bases between the two germline ends. Germline V CDR1 and CDR2: LNHDA, SQIVND (reference sequence). The CDR3 extends over 15 amino acids. The CDR3 DNA is TGTGCCAGTAGTAAGGTCGGAGGGGGGGACGGGGAGCTGTTTTTT. Its protein is CASSKVGGGDGELFF.

This chain uses TRBV14 with TRBJ2-2; D is possibly TRBD2 (6 bases). The CDR3 loop spans 14 amino acids. V gave up 4 bases and J gave up 6 bases, with 12 bases separating them. The germline CDR1 and CDR2 sequences are SGHDN and FVKESK. This CDR3 is CASSLYPGAGELFF. DNA of the CDR3: TGTGCCAGCAGCCTCTATCCGGGGGCCGGGGAGCTGTTTTTT. The full variable domain, its missing parts supplied by reference TRBV14 and TRBJ2-2, is EAGVTQFPSHSVIEKGQTVTLRCDPISGHDNLYWYRRVMGKEIKFLLHFVKESKQDESGMPNNRFLAERTGGTYSTLKVQPAELEDSGVYFCASSLYPGAGELFFGEGSRLTVL.

This clonotype was seen ten or more times. CDR3 DNA: TGTGCCAGCTCACCGGGACAGGGGGCCAAGTTGGAGCAGTTCTTC. Residues: CASSPGQGAKLEQFF. J is TRBJ2-1 and V is TRBV18; 12 positions match TRBD1. This CDR3 is 15 amino acids long. Unmatched junction bases numbered 7, after V lost 3 bases and J lost 10 bases. CDR1 KGHSH and CDR2 LQKENI come from the germline V gene.

V gene TRBV28 combines with J gene TRBJ1-5; D is undetermined. CDR1 is MDHEN, CDR2 SYDVKM, per germline. The ends were cut back, 6 bases at V and 0 bases at J, with 9 bases in the middle. This CDR3 region has 14 residues. Here the CDR3 reads CASRPQYSNQPQHF. The CDR3 DNA reads TGTGCCAGCAGACCTCAGTATAGCAATCAGCCCCAGCATTTT.

This clonotype was counted many times. V gene TRBV20-1 combines with J gene TRBJ2-7; 10 bases agree with TRBD1. V shed 7 bases, J shed 3 bases, and the junction held 6 bases outside the gene matches. Germline V gene data show CDR1 as DFQATT and CDR2 as SNEGSKA (reference sequence). The CDR3 length is 13 residues. CDR3 sequence reads: CSVVRDRGYEQYF. DNA for the CDR3: TGCAGTGTGGTCCGGGACAGGGGCTACGAGCAGTACTTC.

This clonotype was picked up a small number of times. CDR3 DNA: TGTGCCAGCAACAAGGACGGAGGGATCAAAGAGACCCAGTACTTC. As protein: CASNKDGGIKETQYF. The V call is TRBV6-1, the J call TRBJ2-5; maybe TRBD2 (6 bases). Germline V gene data show CDR1 as MNHNS and CDR2 as SASEGT. The ends were cut back, 7 bases at V and 3 bases at J, with 18 bases in the middle. The CDR3 has 15 amino acids.

This clonotype came up a few times. V and J are TRBV28 and TRBJ2-7, with 8 positions matching TRBD1. Germline CDR1 and CDR2: MDHEN and SYDVKM. The CDR3 sequence is 14 residues long. V lost 6 bases, J lost 6 bases, and 10 bases stayed unmatched. The CDR3 DNA reads as TGTGCCAGCAGCCAGTCGGGACAGGTGCGCGAGCAGTACTTC. It specifies CASSQSGQVREQYF.

This clonotype came up a few times. The chain combines TRBV5-1 with TRBJ1-1; 10 bases match TRBD1. The germline V gene encodes CDR1 SGHRS and CDR2 YFSETQ. Trimming removed 4 bases from V and 1 base from J; junction bases left unmatched: 7. The CDR3 contains 16 residues. The CDR3 loop reads CASSGGTGVQNTEAFF. DNA for the CDR3: TGCGCCAGCAGCGGGGGGACAGGGGTCCAGAACACTGAAGCTTTCTTT. Combining the CDR3 with reference TRBV5-1 and TRBJ1-1 gives the whole variable domain KAGVTQTPRYLIKTRGQQVTLSCSPISGHRSVSWYQQTPGQGLQFLFEYFSETQRNKGNFPGRFSGRQFSNSRSEMNVSTLELGDSALYLCASSGGTGVQNTEAFFGQGTRLTVV.

This clonotype was observed a few times. V and J are TRBV6-5 and TRBJ2-7; 8 bases are shared with TRBD1. Germline CDR1 MNHEY, CDR2 SVGAGI. This CDR3 contains 16 residues. The J segment lost 1 base and the V segment lost 3 bases, leaving 8 bases of the junction unmatched. The CDR3 DNA reads as TGTGCCAGCAGTTATACAGGGGGATACCGGTCCTACGAGCAGTACTTC. This translates into CASSYTGGYRSYEQYF.

With regard to this clonotype: A clone one base away is much larger, so this may be a read error. The V and J genes are TRBV10-3 and TRBJ2-1; TRBD2 matches 11 bases. CDR3 length equals 15 residues. The ends lost 2 bases at V and 9 bases at J; junction bases unmatched: 6. Germline V CDR1 and CDR2: ENHRY, SYGVKD. In DNA, the CDR3 is TGTGCCATCAGTGAGGGTCTAGCGGGAGGAAGTGAGCAGTTCTTC. Its protein product is CAISEGLAGGSEQFF.

This clonotype was counted ten times or more. The chain recombines TRBV12-3 or TRBV12-4 with TRBJ2-1; D call uncertain. Trimming removed 6 bases from V and 7 bases from J, with 7 bases in between. This CDR3 is built from 11 residues. The DNA for the CDR3 is TGTGCCAGCAGCCCTAAGAATGAGCAGTTCTTC. Translation: CASSPKNEQFF.

The chain carries TRBV2 and TRBJ1-1, with D possibly being TRBD1 (5 bases). The germline V gene encodes CDR1 SNHLY and CDR2 FYNNEI. This CDR3 comprises 12 residues. With 10 bases removed from V and 1 base from J, the gap between germline ends came to 10 bases. The CDR3 here is CATATGNTEAFF. Here the CDR3 DNA reads TGTGCCACCGCAACAGGGAACACTGAAGCTTTCTTT.

This chain joins TRBV10-1 and TRBJ1-1, with no clear D. V lost 6 bases and J lost 1, with 15 bases in between. The CDR3 length is 15 residues. Per the germline V gene, CDR1 is WNHNN and CDR2 is SYGVQD (reference sequence). The CDR3 sequence: CASRRAQDGNTEAFF. The CDR3, as DNA: TGCGCCAGCAGACGGGCCCAGGACGGGAACACTGAAGCTTTCTTT.

This clonotype was seen repeatedly, ten times or more. The J gene is TRBJ1-5, the V gene TRBV28, with D perhaps TRBD1 (5 bases). Germline V gene data show CDR1 as MDHEN and CDR2 as SYDVKM. V was trimmed by 9 bases and J by 5 bases, leaving 14 bases between them. This CDR3 region has 13 residues. The CDR3 loop is CASRNQGDQPQHF. CDR3 sequence (DNA): TGTGCCAGTCGGAACCAGGGAGATCAGCCCCAGCATTTT.

This clonotype was seen at least ten times. V is TRBV7-2 and J is TRBJ2-3, with TRBD2 matching over 7 bases. Germline V gives CDR1 SGHTA, CDR2 FQGNSA. The V and J ends lost 4 bases and 1 base, in that order; junction bases with no gene match: 11. The CDR3 is made up of 17 amino acids. CDR3 coding DNA: TGTGCCAGCAGCTACAGAAGAGGTCTAGCGGGCACAGATACGCAGTATTTT. It specifies CASSYRRGLAGTDTQYF.

This clonotype was seen many times. This sequence joins TRBV12-3 or TRBV12-4 and TRBJ2-7, with 7 bases that match TRBD2. This CDR3 spans 15 amino acids. The V and J ends lost 6 bases and 3 bases, in that order; junction bases with no gene match: 11. CDR3 coding DNA: TGTGCCAGCAGCCTCTATCCGGGCGGGAGCTACGAGCAGTACTTC. Translated: CASSLYPGGSYEQYF.

This clonotype was counted only a few times. The genes are TRBV2 and TRBJ1-2; D is uncertain. The CDR3 sequence is 12 residues long. V was clipped by 4 bases and J by 10 bases, with 13 bases between them. Germline values: CDR1 SNHLY, CDR2 FYNNEI. In nucleotides, the CDR3 is TGTGCCAGCAGTGGGCCACGGCAAGACTACACCTTC. This gives the protein CASSGPRQDYTF.

This clonotype was counted at least ten times. The gene calls are TRBV7-9 and TRBJ2-3, with unresolved D. The CDR3 contains 13 residues. Germline V gene lookup returns CDR1 SEHNR and CDR2 FQNEAQ (reference sequence). The CDR3 reads CGTDQACTDTQYF. The CDR3 DNA is TGTGGCACTGATCAGGCCTGCACAGATACGCAGTATTTT.

This clonotype was found many times. J is TRBJ2-5 and V is TRBV5-5, with D uncertain. The germline V gene encodes CDR1 SGHKS and CDR2 YYEKEE (reference sequence). This CDR3 contains 13 residues. Trimming shortened V by 5 bases and J by 1 base, and 9 bases separated the two germline ends. The CDR3, as DNA: TGTGCCAGCAGTCGGGCCATCCAAGAGACCCAGTACTTC. Translating it yields CASSRAIQETQYF.

As to this clonotype: It may be a read error: a sequence one base away is much more abundant. V gene TRBV6-1 combines with J gene TRBJ2-7; 7 bases line up with TRBD2. Germline loops: CDR1 MNHNS, CDR2 SASEGT. J gave up 3 bases and V 3 bases, and 11 bases lay outside the gene matches. The CDR3 is 16 amino acids. The CDR3 reads CASSDGGRALFYEQYF. CDR3 DNA: TGTGCCAGCAGTGACGGGGGGAGGGCCCTGTTCTACGAGCAGTACTTC.

The sample holds many counts of this clonotype. The chain joins TRBV3-1 to TRBJ1-1; unclear D gene. Trimming took off 3 bases at V and 10 bases at J, with 12 bases between the two ends. Germline lookup yields CDR1 LGHDT and CDR2 YNNKEL (reference sequence). This CDR3 is 12 amino acids long. CDR3: CASSHTGLGAFF. The CDR3 bases are TGTGCCAGCAGCCATACCGGGCTGGGAGCTTTCTTT.

This clonotype appeared a few times. The chain carries TRBV6-1 and TRBJ1-1, with 8 positions matching TRBD1. Germline-derived CDR1 and CDR2 are MNHNS and SASEGT. J was trimmed by 6 bases and V by 6 bases; bases with no gene match: 9. CDR3 length: 14 amino acids. CDR3 loop: CASRETGGVPEAFF. As DNA, the CDR3 is TGTGCCAGCAGGGAAACAGGGGGAGTCCCTGAAGCTTTCTTT.

There are a few counts of this clonotype. This chain connects TRBV20-1 to TRBJ1-2; possible D gene TRBD1, 6 bases. CDR3 length: 13 residues. Germline loops: CDR1 DFQATT, CDR2 SNEGSKA (reference sequence). V was cut by 0 bases and J by 8 bases, with 13 bases left in between. The DNA for the CDR3 is TGCAGTGCTAGAGATGGCAGGGGAGTCGGCTACACCTTC. Its translation: CSARDGRGVGYTF.